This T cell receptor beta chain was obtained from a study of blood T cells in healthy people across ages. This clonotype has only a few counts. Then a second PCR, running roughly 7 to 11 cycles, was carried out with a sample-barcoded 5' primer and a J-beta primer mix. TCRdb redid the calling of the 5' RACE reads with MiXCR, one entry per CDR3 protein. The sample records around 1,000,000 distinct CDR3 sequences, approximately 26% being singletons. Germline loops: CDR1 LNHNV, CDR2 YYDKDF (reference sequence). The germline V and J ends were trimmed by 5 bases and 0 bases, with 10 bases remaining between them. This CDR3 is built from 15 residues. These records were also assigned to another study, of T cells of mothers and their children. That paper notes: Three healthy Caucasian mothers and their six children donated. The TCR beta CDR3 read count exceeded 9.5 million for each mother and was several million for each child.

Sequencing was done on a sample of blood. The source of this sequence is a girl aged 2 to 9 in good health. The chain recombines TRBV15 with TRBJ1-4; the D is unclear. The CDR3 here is CATSLHSATNEKLFF. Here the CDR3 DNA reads TGTGCCACCAGCCTTCACTCTGCAACTAATGAAAAACTGTTTTTT.